This TCR beta chain came from a study of T cell repertoires in cytomegalovirus infection (dated by TCRdb to about 2019). About the investigation overall: Alongside well-studied HLA-B-restricted epitopes, the peptide stimulations were aimed at recently identified HLA-C-restricted CMV epitopes, whose presentation resists viral immunomodulation. Donor HLA type was relevant to the analysis, as public TCR beta signatures indicated carriage of CMV infection together with the matching HLA type.

Notes on this clonotype: The antigen it recognizes is unknown. No base quality information exists; no much larger clone differs at one position.

In the paper's terms, the treatment or condition label means: in vitro stimulation with specific CMV peptide epitopes to enrich CMV-specific T cells. Sequencing used an Illumina HiSeq 1500. The raw public data were reprocessed by TCRdb itself: fastp quality trimming at Q25, MiXCR clonotype calling, in-frame beta chains only. Each record represents a unique CDR3 protein, reported with the most common genes and DNA among its rows. This sample has about 890,000 distinct CDR3 sequences in its table, and roughly 30% of those were observed once. The leading ten clones occupy over 10% of the sample. The CDR3 goes from the cysteine to the phenylalanine over 14 residues. CDR3 DNA is the only sequence kept; it has 42 bases, read in frame from the first base. V loses 6 bases, J loses 0 bases, and the germline ends lie 9 bases apart. CDR1 and CDR2, looked up from the germline V gene, are MNHEY and SVGEGT. Broader findings and caveats from the paper: Cumulative frequency of public TCR beta family members discriminated carriers of CMV infection plus the relevant HLA type in this cohort and an independent roughly 350-donor cohort. The ex vivo response was dominated by HLA-C-restricted CMV-specific TCR beta clonotypes, which also provided the single most frequent clonotype in two of eight donors.

The starting material was cultured CD8+ T cells from PBMCs, obtained from culture after CMV antigen stimulation. The clonotype was recovered from a human donor in good health (CMV status not recorded). Some clones in this sample may be carry-over from other donors' samples. Recombination joined TRBV6-2 or TRBV6-3 with TRBJ1-5; perhaps TRBD1 is the D gene, with 5 bases matching. The sequence in DNA is TGTGCCAGCAGGGGGGTTTATAGCAATCAGCCCCAGCATTTT. It is translated as CASRGVYSNQPQHF.